Shown below are 27 T cell receptor beta chains from a single sample sequenced in a study of blood T cell repertoires in COVID-19. Sequenced by immunoSEQ multiplex PCR; TCRdb stores in-frame clones only, minus some. The sample yields 95,000 to 110,000 clones, 88% seen once. Sequenced input: peripheral blood. The origin of the receptors is a human donor in a cohort sampled during active COVID-19.

The V call is TRBV4-1, the J call TRBJ1-4, with 7 bases identical to TRBD1. Germline CDR1 is MGHRA and CDR2 is YSYEKL. V lost 4 bases to trimming and J lost 8 bases; unmatched junction nucleotides: 10. CDR3 length equals 15 residues. The CDR3 DNA reads TGCGCCAGCAGCCCACGACAGGGCCTACGGGAAAAACTGTTTTTT. Translated: CASSPRQGLREKLFF.

V gene TRBV14 combines with J gene TRBJ2-1; TRBD1 agrees at 12 bases. Trimming at V came to 2 bases and at J to 8 bases, leaving 4 bases not matched to a gene. CDR1 SGHDN and CDR2 FVKESK come from the germline V gene. The length of the CDR3 is 15 residues. CDR3 DNA: TGTGCCAGCAGCCAATGGGGGGACAGGGGGCATGAGCAGTTCTTC. It yields the protein CASSQWGDRGHEQFF.

CDR3 DNA sequence: TGTGCCTGGAGTGTAGGCGGGAGGGCTTTCTTT. As protein: CAWSVGGRAFF. The chain uses TRBV30 and TRBJ1-1; D unclear. CDR3 length: 11 residues. Trimming shortened V by 0 bases and J by 11 bases, and 10 bases separated the two germline ends. Germline CDR1 is GTSNPN and CDR2 is SVGIG (reference sequence).

This clone was observed once. The V call is TRBV12-3 or TRBV12-4, the J call TRBJ1-1, with no clear D. The length of the CDR3 is 12 residues. The ends were cut back, 3 bases at V and 1 base at J, with 3 bases in the middle. DNA for the CDR3: TGTGCCAGCAGTTTCTGGAACACTGAAGCTTTCTTT. Translation: CASSFWNTEAFF.

This clone was observed at least ten times. The CDR3: CASTEPGQANTEAFF. DNA of the CDR3: TGTGCCAGTACTGAACCAGGACAGGCTAACACTGAAGCTTTCTTT. The rearrangement uses TRBV19 and TRBJ1-1; 7 bases are a match to TRBD1. The CDR3 length is 15 residues. Germline V gene data show CDR1 as LNHDA and CDR2 as SQIVND (reference sequence). Trimming at V came to 7 bases and at J to 2 bases, leaving 10 bases not matched to a gene.

This chain links TRBV11-2 with TRBJ2-1; TRBD2 matches at 9 bases. The V gene's germline CDR1 is SGHAT and CDR2 FQNNGV. This CDR3 has 16 amino acids. J gave up 7 bases and V 7 bases, and 14 bases lay outside the gene matches. CDR3 nucleotide sequence: TGTGCCAGCACGGCTTTAGCGGGGGTGCCGTCTAATGAGCAGTTCTTC. Encoded protein: CASTALAGVPSNEQFF.

CDR3 DNA sequence: TGCGCCAGCAGGCGGACAGATCGAACCGGGGAGCTGTTTTTT. Encoded protein: CASRRTDRTGELFF. The V gene is TRBV10-2, the J gene TRBJ2-2, with D perhaps matching TRBD1 (6 bases). CDR1 and CDR2 from the germline V gene are WSHSY and SAAADI. The V gene lost 6 bases and the J gene lost 5 bases, with 13 bases spanning the gap. This CDR3 has 14 residues.

The V call is TRBV5-1, the J call TRBJ2-1; D unclear. The CDR3 length is 12 residues. Trimming stripped 4 bases from V and 4 bases from J, with 6 bases between. CDR1 and CDR2 (germline): SGHRS, YFSETQ. The CDR3 here is CASSPTYNEQFF. Here the CDR3 DNA reads TGCGCCAGCAGCCCAACATACAATGAGCAGTTCTTC.

This chain uses TRBV2 with TRBJ1-2; D remains unclear. CDR3 length: 11 amino acids. The V and J ends lost 1 base and 12 bases respectively, with 9 bases between them. Germline CDR1 SNHLY, CDR2 FYNNEI. The CDR3 is CASSEGQSDTF. The CDR3, as DNA: TGTGCCAGCAGTGAAGGACAATCAGACACCTTC.

The chain is built from TRBV19 and TRBJ1-2; tentative D call: TRBD1 (5 bases). The CDR3 is 15 residues long. The germline V gene has CDR1 LNHDA and CDR2 SQIVND (reference sequence). The V end lost 5 bases, the J end lost 8 bases, and 21 bases lay between the germline ends. The CDR3 loop reads CASSRGGDLLWGYTF. The DNA for the CDR3 is TGTGCCAGTAGTCGGGGAGGGGACCTTCTCTGGGGCTACACCTTC.

Only a few counts were recorded for this clone. This chain joins TRBV11-2 and TRBJ1-5; no firm D call. This CDR3 spans 13 amino acids. V lost 2 bases and J 6 bases, leaving 8 bases between the germline ends. The V gene's germline CDR1 is SGHAT and CDR2 FQNNGV. The chain's CDR3 is CASSLRWAQPQHF. CDR3 sequence (DNA): TGTGCCAGCAGCTTAAGGTGGGCTCAGCCCCAGCATTTT.

The chain recombines TRBV7-2 with TRBJ2-3, with 12 positions matching TRBD2. Germline CDR1 is SGHTA and CDR2 is FQGNSA. The CDR3 consists of 15 residues. V was clipped by 7 bases and J by 6 bases; unmatched bases: 8. The CDR3 is CASTAGTSGWDTQYF. The CDR3 DNA reads TGTGCCAGCACCGCCGGGACTAGCGGGTGGGATACGCAGTATTTT. The entire variable domain, with the rest obtained from reference TRBV7-2 and TRBJ2-3, is as follows: GAGVSQSPSNKVTEKGKDVELRCDPISGHTALYWYRQSLGQGLEFLIYFQGNSAPDKSGLPSDRFSAERTGGSVSTLTIQRTQQEDSAVYLCASTAGTSGWDTQYFGPGTRLTVL.

The chain has TRBV28 and TRBJ2-3, with 9 nucleotides matching TRBD2. Germline CDR1 is MDHEN and CDR2 is SYDVKM. Trimming at V came to 6 bases and at J to 1 base, leaving 8 bases not matched to a gene. This CDR3 has 16 amino acids. CDR3 protein: CASRGHSGSGTDTQYF. The CDR3, as DNA: TGTGCCAGCAGGGGTCATAGCGGGAGCGGCACAGATACGCAGTATTTT.

This clone was found a few times. This rearrangement joins TRBV27 to TRBJ2-6, with TRBD1 matching over 7 bases. This CDR3 is 17 amino acids long. Trimming removed 7 bases from V and 5 bases from J; junction bases left unmatched: 14. The V gene's germline CDR1 is MNHEY and CDR2 SMNVEV (reference sequence). The CDR3 here is CASKTDRVVSRANVLTF. In DNA, the CDR3 is TGTGCCAGCAAAACCGACAGGGTGGTGTCTAGGGCCAACGTCCTGACTTTC.

The chain recombines TRBV5-1 with TRBJ2-7, with D possibly being TRBD2 (5 bases). There are 13 residues in the CDR3. Germline V CDR1 and CDR2: SGHRS, YFSETQ. V was trimmed by 6 bases and J by 2 bases, leaving 12 bases between them. The CDR3 DNA follows: TGCGCCAGCACTGGACTCCGAACCTACGAGCAGTACTTC. This translates into CASTGLRTYEQYF. Full variable domain (rest looked up from reference TRBV5-1 and TRBJ2-7): KAGVTQTPRYLIKTRGQQVTLSCSPISGHRSVSWYQQTPGQGLQFLFEYFSETQRNKGNFPGRFSGRQFSNSRSEMNVSTLELGDSALYLCASTGLRTYEQYFGPGTRLTVT.

The chain joins TRBV18 to TRBJ2-7; 8 positions match TRBD1. The CDR3 has 18 amino acids. Per the germline V gene, CDR1 is KGHSH and CDR2 is LQKENI. The V gene end was trimmed by 1 base and the J gene end by 0 bases; junction bases not matched to a gene: 11. The CDR3 nucleotides are TGTGCCAGCTCACCACTACAGGGGGGCACTAGTTTCTCCTACGAGCAGTACTTC. Translated, it gives CASSPLQGGTSFSYEQYF.

This chain uses TRBV19 with TRBJ1-1; D ambiguous. Between the trimmed V and J ends, which lost 7 bases and 3 bases, there was a span of 15 bases. CDR1 and CDR2 from the germline V gene are LNHDA and SQIVND (reference sequence). The CDR3 has 14 residues. The CDR3, as DNA: TGTGCCAGTAAGGCAGGATCGTATTACACTGAAGCTTTCTTT. Encoded protein: CASKAGSYYTEAFF. The full variable domain, with the rest looked up from reference TRBV19 and TRBJ1-1, is DGGITQSPKYLFRKEGQNVTLSCEQNLNHDAMYWYRQDPGQGLRLIYYSQIVNDFQKGDIAEGYSVSREKKESFPLTVTSAQKNPTAFYLCASKAGSYYTEAFFGQGTRLTVV.

The rearrangement links TRBV7-3 to TRBJ2-3; maybe TRBD1 (5 bases). Trimming stripped 5 bases from V and 3 bases from J, with 6 bases between. CDR1 and CDR2 (germline): SGHTA, FQGTGA. The CDR3 consists of 12 residues. CDR3 coding DNA: TGTGCCAGCAGCGCAGGGACAGATACGCAGTATTTT. This encodes CASSAGTDTQYF.

V usage is TRBV19 and J usage is TRBJ2-2; 8 nucleotides agree with TRBD2. This CDR3 is built from 14 residues. Germline values: CDR1 LNHDA, CDR2 SQIVND (reference sequence). J gave up 5 bases and V 3 bases, and 2 bases lay outside the gene matches. CDR3 sequence reads: CASSIREGTGELFF. As DNA, the CDR3 is TGTGCCAGTAGTATCCGGGAGGGAACCGGGGAGCTGTTTTTT.

The J gene is TRBJ2-2, the V gene TRBV5-1; 7 nucleotides line up with TRBD2. This CDR3 is 16 amino acids long. V gave up 5 bases and J gave up 4 bases; unmatched junction bases: 11. Germline lookup yields CDR1 SGHRS and CDR2 YFSETQ. CDR3 nucleotides: TGCGCCAGCAGGTCCCCAGCGGGATCGGGCACCGGGGAGCTGTTTTTT. Translation: CASRSPAGSGTGELFF.

The V and J genes are TRBV13 and TRBJ2-1; TRBD2 matches at 7 bases. Germline loops: CDR1 PRHDT, CDR2 FYEKMQ (reference sequence). Unmatched junction bases numbered 10, after V lost 7 bases and J lost 1 base. The length of the CDR3 is 16 residues. The CDR3 sequence: CASTAGGSGSYNEQFF. CDR3 nucleotide sequence: TGTGCCAGCACCGCCGGGGGGTCTGGTTCCTACAATGAGCAGTTCTTC.

The rearrangement uses TRBV6-5 and TRBJ1-1; no clear D gene. The V end was cut by 8 bases, the J end by 4 bases, with 17 bases between. The CDR3 is made up of 14 amino acids. Germline CDR1 and CDR2: MNHEY and SVGAGI. Written as DNA, the CDR3 is TGTGCCAGCTTAATCGATAGACTGGTCACTGAAGCTTTCTTT. Protein sequence: CASLIDRLVTEAFF.

The chain recombines TRBV4-3 with TRBJ2-5, with 7 bases aligning to TRBD1. Germline CDR1 LGHNA, CDR2 YSLEER. The CDR3 covers 14 residues. V trimming: 4 bases; J trimming: 1 base; junction bases outside the gene matches: 3. In nucleotides, the CDR3 is TGCGCCAGCAGCCCGGGACAGCGCCAAGAGACCCAGTACTTC. It encodes CASSPGQRQETQYF.

The chain uses TRBV28 and TRBJ2-5; 9 bases align to TRBD2. The CDR3 length is 18 residues. Per germline, CDR1 MDHEN and CDR2 SYDVKM. V was clipped by 0 bases and J by 5 bases; unmatched bases: 13. Here the CDR3 reads CASSLWDRGRAGGETQYF. CDR3 DNA sequence: TGTGCCAGCAGTTTATGGGATCGCGGGAGGGCCGGTGGTGAGACCCAGTACTTC.

V gene TRBV3-1 (or the pseudogene TRBV3-2) combines with J gene TRBJ2-1; D not resolved. The CDR3 loop spans 12 amino acids. Trimming took off 1 base at V and 7 bases at J, with 5 bases between the two ends. The germline CDR1 and CDR2 sequences are LGHDT and YNNKEL (reference sequence). The CDR3 region is CASSQVSNEQFF. The CDR3 DNA is TGTGCCAGCAGCCAAGTTTCTAATGAGCAGTTCTTC.

The V gene is TRBV30, the J gene TRBJ2-1, with 10 nucleotides matching TRBD2. The V gene end was trimmed by 7 bases and the J gene end by 6 bases; junction bases not matched to a gene: 9. The CDR3 runs 14 residues. The V gene's germline CDR1 is GTSNPN and CDR2 SVGIG (reference sequence). The CDR3 loop reads CASDSGRTLNEQFF. CDR3 in DNA: TGTGCCTCCGATAGCGGGAGGACCCTCAATGAGCAGTTCTTC.

The chain has TRBV6-5 and TRBJ1-2, with D perhaps TRBD1 (6 bases). Looked up from germline, CDR1 is MNHEY and CDR2 is SVGAGI. With 6 bases removed from V and 3 bases from J, the gap between germline ends came to 14 bases. The CDR3 runs to 14 residues. The CDR3 region is CASSLIGQHYGYTF. Written as DNA, the CDR3 is TGTGCCAGCAGCCTAATAGGACAGCACTATGGCTACACCTTC.